Reported below is one T cell receptor (beta chain). Its specificity is not known. This specimen comes from a study of cytomegalovirus exposure and HLA in healthy donors. Study-wide context: Sequencing of around 200 million T cells in an earlier analysis found 120 million or so unique TCR beta sequences.

The V gene's germline CDR1 is SGHRS and CDR2 YFSETQ. This CDR3 has 15 residues. Germline trimming cut 1 base from V and 5 bases from J; bases unmatched to any gene: 8. Use of 60 Vbeta and 13 Jbeta primers characterized the PCR. The table came from immunoSEQ multiplex PCR; TCRdb's copy has only in-frame clones and leaves some out. This table holds about 130,000 clones, roughly 88% found once. Overall study results and limits: Donors belonging to an Asian-associated ancestry cluster reportedly showed fewer N-insertions in productive TCRs than the approximately 700-donor mean, according to what a later analysis found. One cluster of highly shared sequence variants probably arose as a sequencing artifact. Specific recognition of CMV antigens was confirmed in vitro for three chains (all CMV-associated).

The sample comprised PBMCs. The chain combines TRBV5-1 with TRBJ1-1, with 7 bases matching TRBD1. This receptor was taken from a man in his forties or fifties in good health and CMV-seronegative. The CDR3 nucleotides are TGCGCCAGCAGCTTGCGGGAGGGGGCAGGGACTGAAGCTTTCTTT. As protein: CASSLREGAGTEAFF.